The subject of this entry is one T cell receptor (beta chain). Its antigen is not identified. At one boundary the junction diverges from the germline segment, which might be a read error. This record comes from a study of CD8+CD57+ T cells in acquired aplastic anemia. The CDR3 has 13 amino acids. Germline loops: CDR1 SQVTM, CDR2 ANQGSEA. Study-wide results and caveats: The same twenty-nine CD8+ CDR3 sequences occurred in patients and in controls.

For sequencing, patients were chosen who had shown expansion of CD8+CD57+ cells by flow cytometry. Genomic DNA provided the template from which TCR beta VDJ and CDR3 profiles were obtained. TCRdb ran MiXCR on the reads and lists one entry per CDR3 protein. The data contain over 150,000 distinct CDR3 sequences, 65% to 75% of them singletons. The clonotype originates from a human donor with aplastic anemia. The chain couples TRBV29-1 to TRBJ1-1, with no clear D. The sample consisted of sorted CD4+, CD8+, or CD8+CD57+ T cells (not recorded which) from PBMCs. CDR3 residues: CSDSTGENTEAFF. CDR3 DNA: TGTAGCGACTCGACGGGAGAGAACACTGAAGCTTTCTTT.